This T cell receptor (beta chain) was observed in a study of early T cells in non-severe SARS-CoV-2 infection. In the study overall: From unsorted whole blood, bulk RNA was sequenced, and the chains remained unpaired. Study-wide results and limits: A preference for anti-spike CD8 responses marked VDJdb matching, which missed private and CD4 specificities.

The CDR3 runs to 16 residues. CDR1 and CDR2 from the germline V gene are SGHRS and YFSETQ. V lost 2 bases, J lost 0 bases, and 4 bases stayed unmatched. Concerning this clonotype: The target antigen is unknown.

Individual cDNA molecules were tagged with unique molecular identifiers. From the 5' RACE reads, TCRdb called clonotypes with MiXCR, one entry per CDR3 protein. Seen here are tens of thousands of distinct CDR3 sequences, around 8.6% observed once, and the top ten hold around 3.7%. The sequence derives from an adult who was a healthcare worker with PCR-confirmed SARS-CoV-2 infection or an uninfected control (not recorded which). The chain uses TRBV5-1 and TRBJ2-3, with 9 bases that match TRBD1. Here the sequenced sample was whole blood, taken at baseline. CDR3: CASSLSGTGSTDTQYF. CDR3 in DNA: TGCGCCAGCAGCTTATCAGGGACAGGGAGCACAGATACGCAGTATTTT.